The subject of this entry is one TCR beta chain. This CDR3 is built from 14 residues. V was shortened by 4 bases and J by 5 bases, with 13 bases between the two germline ends. Germline assignment: CDR1 SGHTS and CDR2 YDEGEE. The source of the sample is a study of blood T cell repertoires in COVID-19. About the study: Some COVID-19 samples were acute and others convalescent; all came from the United States, Italy and Spain. T cells, B-cell-depleted T cells, or PBMCs provided the cDNA or gDNA that served as material.

Authors' methods: Reference gene primer amplification yielded estimated nucleated cell counts. Generated by immunoSEQ multiplex PCR, the TCRdb table keeps only in-frame clones and is missing some. The V and J calls and the clone size are those of that table, but D and trimming were determined from the DNA. The sample holds roughly 670,000 clones, about 90% seen once. Specimen: peripheral blood. This sequence originates from a woman younger than 30 with acute or convalescent COVID-19. The gene calls are TRBV5-8 and TRBJ1-5, with no clear D. CDR3 DNA sequence: TGTGCCAGCAGCCCCAAAGCGTATGATCAGCCCCAGCATTTT. Protein: CASSPKAYDQPQHF.